This TCR beta chain emerged from a study of T cell clonotyping in hematopoietic cell transplantation (dated by TCRdb to about 2021). Some background on the complete study: A total of 150 or so blood samples were gathered in the study from 30 to 35 consecutive transplant recipients along with their related donors. Recruitment of patients ran from September 2015 to early 2017, and follow-up continued until late 2020 or until death. General findings and caveats noted by the study authors: Broader TCR repertoire diversity after transplant was predicted by Inverse Simpson Index values from donors and from recipients before transplant. Recipient TCR diversity fell after transplant, with pathologically expanded clonotypes rising progressively from day 30 to day 180. The sample size was limited and the cells went unsorted, which meant the CD4 and CD8 repertoire contributions could not be told apart. Just a small fraction of recipient repertoires overlapped with donor repertoires, and more than 95% appeared de novo at the given depth.

This clone appeared once. The target of this receptor is not known. There are no base qualities to consult, and no much larger clone falls within one base. Read against the paper, the sample's time point label means: 180 days after allo-HCT. Blood from recipients was drawn roughly 28 days before transplant, then again at days 30, 100 and 180 after transplant. Nuclei Lysis Solution was used to extract genomic DNA from fresh or cryopreserved unfractionated peripheral blood mononuclear cells. The CDR3 covers 18 residues, taking in both the cysteine and the phenylalanine. Only the CDR3 DNA stays, 54 bases, in frame from base 1. According to the germline V gene (reference sequence), CDR1 reads MNHEY and CDR2 reads SMNVEV. V and J are trimmed by 3 bases and 0 bases, and the gene matches miss 7 bases of the junction. With the immunoSEQ assay, which is a bias-controlled multiplex PCR relying on V- and J-specific primers, TCR beta CDR3 regions were amplified from genomic DNA. In a second PCR step, a proprietary barcode and Illumina adapter sequences were attached to the CDR3 amplicons. CDR3 libraries were sequenced on an Illumina MiSeq instrument. The source study handled its data this way. immunoSEQ Analyzer 3.0 was used for export and quality control, with R Bioconductor and Immunarch used for downstream analyses. Only productive rearrangements within the normalized downsampled data set were used in the calculation of repertoire metrics. In the normalized cohort, a clonotype counted as pathologically expanded if the clonotype was larger than 5 templates. Repertoire diversity was measured with the Inverse Simpson Index. The non-normalized data set was used for CMV-specificity analyses so that all clonotypes could be captured. Held by TCRdb, this immuneACCESS table contains in-frame sequences only and omits some clones. Under half of the omission traces to an unresolved V gene where checked; the cause of the rest is unknown. V and J calls and clone size are as listed in that table; D and trimming were resolved from the DNA. This sample is represented by around 11,000 clones; roughly 90% of them were singletons. The top ten clones comprise more than 35% of the sample.

The sample was PBMCs, taken 180 days after allogeneic stem cell transplant. The rearrangement joined TRBV27 to TRBJ2-6; 8 bases in the middle match TRBD1. The TCR sequence derives from a male patient aged 55 to 70 who had an allogeneic stem cell transplant from an unrelated donor, so the T cells may come from the graft donor. Some clones in this sample may be carry-over from other donors' samples. CDR3 protein: CASSFLGQGSSGANVLTF. DNA sequence: TGTGCCAGCAGTTTTCTAGGACAGGGCAGCTCTGGGGCCAACGTCCTGACTTTC.